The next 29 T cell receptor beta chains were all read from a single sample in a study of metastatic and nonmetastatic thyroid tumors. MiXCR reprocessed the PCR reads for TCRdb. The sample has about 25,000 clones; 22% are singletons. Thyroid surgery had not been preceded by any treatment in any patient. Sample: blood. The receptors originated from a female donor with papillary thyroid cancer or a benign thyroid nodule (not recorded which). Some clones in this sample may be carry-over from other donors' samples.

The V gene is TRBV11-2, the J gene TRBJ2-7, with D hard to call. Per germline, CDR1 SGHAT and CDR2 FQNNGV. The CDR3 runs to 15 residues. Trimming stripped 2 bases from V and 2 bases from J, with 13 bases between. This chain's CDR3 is CASSLRFGYTYEQYF. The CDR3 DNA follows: TGTGCCAGCAGCTTACGATTTGGCTATACCTACGAGCAGTACTTC.

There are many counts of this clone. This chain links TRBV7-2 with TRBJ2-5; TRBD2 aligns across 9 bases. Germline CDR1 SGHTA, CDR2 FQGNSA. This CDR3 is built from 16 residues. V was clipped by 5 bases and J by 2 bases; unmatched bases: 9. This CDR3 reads CASSLWAAGGQETQYF. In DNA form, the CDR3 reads TGTGCCAGCAGCCTTTGGGCAGCGGGGGGACAAGAGACCCAGTACTTC.

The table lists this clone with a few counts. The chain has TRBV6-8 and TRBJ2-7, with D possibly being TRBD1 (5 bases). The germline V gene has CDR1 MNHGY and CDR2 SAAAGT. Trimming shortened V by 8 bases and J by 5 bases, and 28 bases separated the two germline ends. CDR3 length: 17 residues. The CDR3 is CASLRRVELQGRDEQYF. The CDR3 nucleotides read TGTGCCAGCCTCCGTAGAGTCGAATTGCAGGGCAGGGACGAGCAGTACTTC.

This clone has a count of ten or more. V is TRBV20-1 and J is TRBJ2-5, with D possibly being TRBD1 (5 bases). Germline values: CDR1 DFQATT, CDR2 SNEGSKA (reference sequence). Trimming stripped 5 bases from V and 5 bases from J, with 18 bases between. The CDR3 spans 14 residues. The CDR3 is CSAQRAGLQETQYF. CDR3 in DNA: TGCAGTGCTCAAAGAGCAGGGTTGCAGGAGACCCAGTACTTC.

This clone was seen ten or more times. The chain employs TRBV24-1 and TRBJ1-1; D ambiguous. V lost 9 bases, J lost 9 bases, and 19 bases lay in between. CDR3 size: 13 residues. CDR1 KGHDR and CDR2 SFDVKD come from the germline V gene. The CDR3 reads CATQGTAKRQAFF. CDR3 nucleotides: TGTGCCACCCAAGGTACAGCCAAACGTCAAGCTTTCTTT.

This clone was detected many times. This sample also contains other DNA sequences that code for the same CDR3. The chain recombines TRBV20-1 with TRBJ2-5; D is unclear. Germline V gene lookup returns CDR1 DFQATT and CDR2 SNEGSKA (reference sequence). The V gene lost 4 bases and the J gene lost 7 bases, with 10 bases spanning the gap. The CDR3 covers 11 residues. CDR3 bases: TGCAGTGCTACCTTCCTTGGGACCCAGTACTTC. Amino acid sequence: CSATFLGTQYF.

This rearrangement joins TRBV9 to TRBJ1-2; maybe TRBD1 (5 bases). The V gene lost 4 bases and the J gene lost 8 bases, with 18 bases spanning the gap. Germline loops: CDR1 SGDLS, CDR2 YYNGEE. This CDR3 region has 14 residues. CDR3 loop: CASSTRHGAVGYTF. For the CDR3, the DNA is TGTGCCAGCAGCACCAGACATGGGGCGGTCGGCTACACCTTC.

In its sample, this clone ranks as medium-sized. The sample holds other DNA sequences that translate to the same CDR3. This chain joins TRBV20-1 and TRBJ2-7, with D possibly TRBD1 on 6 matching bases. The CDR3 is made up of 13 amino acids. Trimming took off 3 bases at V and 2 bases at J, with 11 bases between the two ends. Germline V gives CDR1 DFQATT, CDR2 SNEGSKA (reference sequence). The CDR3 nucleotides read TGCAGTGCTAGTTTGGACAGCCCCTACGAGCAGTACTTC. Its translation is CSASLDSPYEQYF.

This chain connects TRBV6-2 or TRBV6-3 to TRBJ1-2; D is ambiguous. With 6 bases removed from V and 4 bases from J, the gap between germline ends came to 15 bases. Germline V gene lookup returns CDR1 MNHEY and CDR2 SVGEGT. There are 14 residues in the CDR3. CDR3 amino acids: CASRTTRPCYGYTF. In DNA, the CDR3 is TGTGCCAGCAGAACCACGAGGCCTTGCTATGGCTACACCTTC.

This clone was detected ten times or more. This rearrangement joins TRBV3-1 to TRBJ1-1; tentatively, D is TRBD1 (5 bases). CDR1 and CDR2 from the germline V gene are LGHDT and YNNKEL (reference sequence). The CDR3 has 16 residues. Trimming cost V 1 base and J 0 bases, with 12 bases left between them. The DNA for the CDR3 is TGTGCCAGCAGCCAAGCCTTGGGGACGGTGAACACTGAAGCTTTCTTT. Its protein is CASSQALGTVNTEAFF.

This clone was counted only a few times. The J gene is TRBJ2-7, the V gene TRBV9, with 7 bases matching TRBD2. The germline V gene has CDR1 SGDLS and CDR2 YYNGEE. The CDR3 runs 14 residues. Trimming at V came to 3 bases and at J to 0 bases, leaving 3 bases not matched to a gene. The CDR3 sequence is CASSGSSGSYEQYF. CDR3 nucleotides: TGTGCCAGCAGCGGTTCTAGCGGCTCCTACGAGCAGTACTTC.

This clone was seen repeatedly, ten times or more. The DNA of the CDR3 is TGCAGTGCCAAGGGACAGCCCTACGAGCAGTACTTC. Protein sequence: CSAKGQPYEQYF. The chain employs TRBV20-1 and TRBJ2-7, with TRBD1 matching 7 bases. The CDR3 length is 12 residues. The V gene's germline CDR1 is DFQATT and CDR2 SNEGSKA (reference sequence). Trimming at V came to 6 bases and at J to 2 bases, leaving 4 bases not matched to a gene.

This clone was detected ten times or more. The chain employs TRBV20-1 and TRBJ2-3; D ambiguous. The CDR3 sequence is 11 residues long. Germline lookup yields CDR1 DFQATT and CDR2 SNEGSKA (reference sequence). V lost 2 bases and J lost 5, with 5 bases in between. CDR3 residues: CSARTEDTQYF. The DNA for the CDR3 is TGCAGTGCTAGAACCGAAGATACGCAGTATTTT.

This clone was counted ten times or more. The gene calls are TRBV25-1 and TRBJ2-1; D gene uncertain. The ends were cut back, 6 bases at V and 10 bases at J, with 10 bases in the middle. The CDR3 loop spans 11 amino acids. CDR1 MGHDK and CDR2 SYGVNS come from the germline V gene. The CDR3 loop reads CASRGPVEQFF. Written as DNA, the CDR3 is TGTGCCAGCAGGGGCCCAGTCGAGCAGTTCTTC.

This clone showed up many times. For the CDR3, the DNA is TGTGCCACTTCAACGAACTATGGCTACACCTTC. Translating it yields CATSTNYGYTF. The V gene is TRBV28, the J gene TRBJ1-2; D not resolved. The V and J ends lost 10 bases and 2 bases respectively, with 8 bases between them. The CDR3 runs to 11 residues. CDR1 and CDR2 (germline): MDHEN, SYDVKM.

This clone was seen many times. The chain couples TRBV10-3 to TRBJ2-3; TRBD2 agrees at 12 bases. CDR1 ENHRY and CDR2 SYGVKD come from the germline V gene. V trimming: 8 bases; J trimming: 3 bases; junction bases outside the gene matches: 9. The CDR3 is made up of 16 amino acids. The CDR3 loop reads CAIEWGTSGQTDTQYF. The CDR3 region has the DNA TGTGCCATCGAGTGGGGGACTAGCGGGCAAACAGATACGCAGTATTTT.

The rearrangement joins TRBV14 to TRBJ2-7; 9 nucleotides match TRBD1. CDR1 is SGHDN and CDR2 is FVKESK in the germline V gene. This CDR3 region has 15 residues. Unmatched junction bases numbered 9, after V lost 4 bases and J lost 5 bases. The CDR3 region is CASSPMTGGADEQYF. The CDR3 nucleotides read TGTGCCAGCAGCCCAATGACAGGGGGAGCGGACGAGCAGTACTTC.

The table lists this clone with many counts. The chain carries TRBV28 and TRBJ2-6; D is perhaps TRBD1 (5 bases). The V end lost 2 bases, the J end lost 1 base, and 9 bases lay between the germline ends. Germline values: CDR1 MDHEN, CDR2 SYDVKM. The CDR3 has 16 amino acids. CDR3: CASSLRGSSGANVLTF. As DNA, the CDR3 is TGTGCCAGCAGTTTAAGGGGTTCTTCTGGGGCCAACGTCCTGACTTTC.

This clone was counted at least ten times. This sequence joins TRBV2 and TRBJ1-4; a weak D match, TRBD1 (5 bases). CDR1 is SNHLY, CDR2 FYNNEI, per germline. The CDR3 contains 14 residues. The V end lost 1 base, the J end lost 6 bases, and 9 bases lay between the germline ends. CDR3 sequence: CASSEDRRDEKLFF. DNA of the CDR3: TGTGCCAGCAGTGAAGACAGGAGAGATGAAAAACTGTTTTTT.

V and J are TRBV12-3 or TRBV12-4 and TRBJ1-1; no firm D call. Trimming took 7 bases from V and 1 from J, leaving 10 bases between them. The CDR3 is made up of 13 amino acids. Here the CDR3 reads CASTDGQNTEAFF. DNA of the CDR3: TGTGCCAGCACCGACGGGCAGAACACTGAAGCTTTCTTT.

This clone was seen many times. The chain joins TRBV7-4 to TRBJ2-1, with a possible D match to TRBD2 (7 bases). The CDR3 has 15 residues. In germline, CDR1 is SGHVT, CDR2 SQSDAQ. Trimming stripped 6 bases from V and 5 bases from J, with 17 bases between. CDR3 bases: TGTGCCAGCAGGTCTGGGTGGGGGGGCGACAATGAGCAGTTCTTC. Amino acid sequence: CASRSGWGGDNEQFF.

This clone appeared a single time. CDR3 loop: CSASPGHGVTDTQYF. As DNA, the CDR3 is TGCAGTGCGTCACCGGGACATGGGGTCACAGATACGCAGTATTTT. The chain uses TRBV20-1 and TRBJ2-3, with TRBD1 as a possible D gene (6 bases). The CDR3 has 15 amino acids. Trimming pared 6 bases from V and 2 bases from J, leaving 18 bases between. Germline CDR1 DFQATT, CDR2 SNEGSKA (reference sequence).

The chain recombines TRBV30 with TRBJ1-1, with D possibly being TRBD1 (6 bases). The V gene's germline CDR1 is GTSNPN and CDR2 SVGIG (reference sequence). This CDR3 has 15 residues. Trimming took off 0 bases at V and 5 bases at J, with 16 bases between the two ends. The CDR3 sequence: CAWSVGQGQETEAFF. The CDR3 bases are TGTGCCTGGAGTGTAGGGCAGGGGCAGGAAACTGAAGCTTTCTTT. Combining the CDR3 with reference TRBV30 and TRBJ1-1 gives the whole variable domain SQTIHQWPATLVQPVGSPLSLECTVEGTSNPNLYWYRQAAGRGLQLLFYSVGIGQISSEVPQNLSASRPQDRQFILSSKKLLLSDSGFYLCAWSVGQGQETEAFFGQGTRLTVV.

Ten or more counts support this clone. The CDR3 DNA is TGTGCCATCAGTGAGGAGAGGGATACGCAGTATTTT. Translation: CAISEERDTQYF. V usage is TRBV10-3 and J usage is TRBJ2-3; D is ambiguous. CDR3 length: 12 residues. The germline gives CDR1 ENHRY, CDR2 SYGVKD. Trimming shortened V by 2 bases and J by 6 bases, and 6 bases separated the two germline ends.

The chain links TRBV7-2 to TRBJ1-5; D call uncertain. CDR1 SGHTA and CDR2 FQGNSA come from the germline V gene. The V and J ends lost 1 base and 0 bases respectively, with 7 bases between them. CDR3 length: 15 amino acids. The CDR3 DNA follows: TGTGCCAGCAGCTTAGTTTTGTATAGCAATCAGCCCCAGCATTTT. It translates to CASSLVLYSNQPQHF.

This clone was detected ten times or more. This CDR3 reads CSAKGLYTDTQYF. CDR3 sequence (DNA): TGCAGTGCTAAGGGACTTTACACAGATACGCAGTATTTT. V is TRBV20-1 and J is TRBJ2-3; D may be TRBD2 (6 bases). Deletions cut 4 bases from V and 2 bases from J, with 10 bases between. Germline CDR1 and CDR2: DFQATT and SNEGSKA (reference sequence). The CDR3 has 13 amino acids.

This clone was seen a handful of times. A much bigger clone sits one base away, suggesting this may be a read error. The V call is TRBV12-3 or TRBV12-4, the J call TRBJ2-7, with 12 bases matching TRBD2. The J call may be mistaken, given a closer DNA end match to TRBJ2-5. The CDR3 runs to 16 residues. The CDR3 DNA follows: TGTGCCAGCAGCTTTCTAGCGGGGGGGGGCTGGGAGACCCAGTACTTC. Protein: CASSFLAGGGWETQYF.

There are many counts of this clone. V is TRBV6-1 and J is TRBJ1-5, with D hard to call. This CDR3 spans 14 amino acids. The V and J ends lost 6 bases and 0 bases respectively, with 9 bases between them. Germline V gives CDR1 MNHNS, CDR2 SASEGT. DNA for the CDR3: TGTGCCAGCAGGGTCGGGGTTAGCAATCAGCCCCAGCATTTT. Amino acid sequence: CASRVGVSNQPQHF.

Written as DNA, the CDR3 is TGTGCCTGGAGTGTAGGGGGACAGGGGCCAGATACGCAGTATTTT. This sequence encodes CAWSVGGQGPDTQYF. The genes are TRBV30 and TRBJ2-3, with 10 bases identical to TRBD1. CDR1 and CDR2 (germline): GTSNPN, SVGIG (reference sequence). Unmatched junction bases numbered 4, after V lost 0 bases and J lost 4 bases. The CDR3 runs 15 residues.